These 30 T cell receptor beta chains were all obtained from the same sample, sequenced in a study of cytomegalovirus exposure and HLA in healthy donors. PCR amplification relied on 60 Vbeta primers (plus 13 Jbeta primers). The data were produced by immunoSEQ multiplex PCR, yet TCRdb's version contains in-frame clones alone and is incomplete. The sample lists fewer than 140,000 clones; under 80% were seen once. Sequencing was carried out using PBMCs. The origin of the receptors is a man in his 60s in good health and CMV-seronegative.

The V call is TRBV15, the J call TRBJ1-2; D unclear. Between the trimmed V and J ends, which lost 0 bases and 3 bases, there was a span of 8 bases. The CDR3 length is 14 residues. Germline CDR1 reads LNHNV; CDR2 reads YYDKDF (reference sequence). The CDR3 DNA sequence: TGTGCCACCAGCAGAGAAGCGGTGGACTATGGCTACACCTTC. This encodes CATSREAVDYGYTF.

The chain combines TRBV27 with TRBJ2-1, with unresolved D. This CDR3 spans 12 amino acids. The germline V gene has CDR1 MNHEY and CDR2 SMNVEV (reference sequence). With 5 bases removed from V and 9 bases from J, the gap between germline ends came to 11 bases. The CDR3 protein is CASSGAPAEQFF. The CDR3 DNA reads as TGTGCCAGCAGTGGAGCGCCTGCTGAGCAGTTCTTC.

This clone has just one count. The rearrangement joins TRBV15 to TRBJ1-1; tentative D call: TRBD1 (6 bases). V was clipped by 0 bases and J by 2 bases, with 10 bases between them. CDR1 is LNHNV and CDR2 is YYDKDF in the germline V gene (reference sequence). This CDR3 has 15 residues. CDR3 DNA sequence: TGTGCCACCAGCAGAGATGCAGGGGACAACACTGAAGCTTTCTTT. This gives the protein CATSRDAGDNTEAFF.

The J gene is TRBJ1-2, the V gene TRBV5-1; 7 bases map to TRBD1. The CDR3 totals 15 residues. V gave up 4 bases and J gave up 0 bases; unmatched junction bases: 6. CDR1 is SGHRS and CDR2 is YFSETQ in the germline V gene. CDR3 amino acids: CASSPGTASNYGYTF. For the CDR3, the DNA is TGCGCCAGCAGCCCGGGGACAGCTTCTAACTATGGCTACACCTTC.

The CDR3 coding sequence is TGTGCCAGCAGCTTAGGGCGGGGGACAAATTCACCCCTCCACTTT. Protein sequence: CASSLGRGTNSPLHF. J is TRBJ1-6 and V is TRBV7-6; TRBD1 might be the D (6 bases). Germline loops: CDR1 SGHVS, CDR2 FNYEAQ. V lost 1 base and J 7 bases, leaving 11 bases between the germline ends. The CDR3 loop spans 15 amino acids.

Only a few counts were recorded for this clone. The rearrangement joins TRBV4-3 to TRBJ2-5, with D perhaps TRBD1 (5 bases). Germline V gene lookup returns CDR1 LGHNA and CDR2 YSLEER. The V end was cut by 0 bases, the J end by 4 bases, with 12 bases between. The CDR3 contains 15 residues. The CDR3 region has the DNA TGCGCCAGCAGCCAAGATTGGGGCAGGAGAGAGACCCAGTACTTC. It is translated as CASSQDWGRRETQYF.

This chain links TRBV30 with TRBJ2-7, with 7 nucleotides matching TRBD1. Germline V gene lookup returns CDR1 GTSNPN and CDR2 SVGIG (reference sequence). The ends lost 5 bases at V and 5 bases at J; junction bases unmatched: 9. The CDR3 length is 13 residues. CDR3 DNA sequence: TGTGCCTGGGGGAAACAGGGGAGCCACGAGCAGTACTTC. Encoded protein: CAWGKQGSHEQYF.

This clone was picked up one time. This rearrangement joins TRBV18 to TRBJ2-2; 12 bases are a match to TRBD2. Germline trimming cut 5 bases from V and 0 bases from J; bases unmatched to any gene: 4. The germline gives CDR1 KGHSH, CDR2 LQKENI. This CDR3 region has 17 residues. The DNA for the CDR3 is TGTGCCAGCTCAATGACTAGCGGGGGCCCGAACACCGGGGAGCTGTTTTTT. Encoded protein: CASSMTSGGPNTGELFF.

V gene TRBV5-1 combines with J gene TRBJ2-5; TRBD1 agrees at 9 bases. CDR1 SGHRS and CDR2 YFSETQ come from the germline V gene. The length of the CDR3 is 14 residues. The V gene end was trimmed by 4 bases and the J gene end by 4 bases; junction bases not matched to a gene: 5. The CDR3 region is CASSRYRGRETQYF. CDR3 nucleotide sequence: TGCGCCAGCAGCCGTTACAGGGGGCGAGAGACCCAGTACTTC.

The J gene is TRBJ2-4, the V gene TRBV6-5; a possible D gene is TRBD1 (6 bases). Trimming took off 7 bases at V and 3 bases at J, with 13 bases between the two ends. The CDR3 is 14 amino acids. Germline V CDR1 and CDR2: MNHEY, SVGAGI. The CDR3 here is CASKTDRIKNIQYF. CDR3 sequence (DNA): TGTGCCAGCAAGACCGACAGGATCAAAAACATTCAGTACTTC.

The V gene is TRBV7-2, the J gene TRBJ1-1, with D uncertain. Germline values: CDR1 SGHTA, CDR2 FQGNSA. The CDR3 totals 13 residues. V gave up 1 base and J gave up 2 bases, with 5 bases separating them. CDR3 loop: CASSLDSNTEAFF. The CDR3 region has the DNA TGTGCCAGCAGCTTAGATAGCAACACTGAAGCTTTCTTT.

This chain links TRBV7-2 with TRBJ2-1, with 10 positions matching TRBD2. Germline V gene sequence: CDR1 SGHTA, CDR2 FQGNSA. Losses at the gene ends were 5 bases for V and 10 bases for J; bases not matched to a gene: 14. The CDR3 totals 16 residues. The CDR3 sequence: CASSPPKAGGLREQFF. As DNA, the CDR3 is TGTGCCAGCAGCCCCCCTAAAGCGGGGGGGCTGCGCGAGCAGTTCTTC.

The chain carries TRBV7-9 and TRBJ1-6, with 9 positions matching TRBD1. Germline-derived CDR1 and CDR2 are SEHNR and FQNEAQ (reference sequence). V trimming: 6 bases; J trimming: 7 bases; junction bases outside the gene matches: 10. The length of the CDR3 is 16 residues. CDR3 coding DNA: TGTGCCAGCAGTCCCCCCGGACAGGGGCAAAATTCACCCCTCCACTTT. Protein product: CASSPPGQGQNSPLHF.

CDR3 nucleotide sequence: TGTGCCAGCAGTTACCGGGGAGGAGGCTACACCTTC. The encoded protein is CASSYRGGGYTF. The chain employs TRBV6-5 and TRBJ1-2, with D hard to call. The CDR3 runs 12 residues. CDR1 MNHEY and CDR2 SVGAGI come from the germline V gene. Trimming removed 2 bases at V and 8 bases at J, with 9 bases between.

The J gene is TRBJ1-5, the V gene TRBV2; D may be TRBD1 (5 bases). Germline V gene data show CDR1 as SNHLY and CDR2 as FYNNEI. V gave up 5 bases and J gave up 0 bases, with 11 bases separating them. This CDR3 has 15 residues. As DNA, the CDR3 is TGTGCCAGCAGTCGGACGCAGGGTAGCAATCAGCCCCAGCATTTT. This gives the protein CASSRTQGSNQPQHF.

The chain carries TRBV30 and TRBJ2-3; TRBD2 might be the D (6 bases). Germline CDR1 is GTSNPN and CDR2 is SVGIG (reference sequence). The CDR3 loop spans 13 amino acids. Trimming took 4 bases from V and 6 from J, leaving 14 bases between them. The CDR3 sequence is CAWKVWEEDTQYF. In DNA form, the CDR3 reads TGTGCCTGGAAGGTTTGGGAGGAGGATACGCAGTATTTT.

CDR3 bases: TGTGCCAGCAGAATACCCGGGGTTACACCCCTCCACTTT. Its translation is CASRIPGVTPLHF. The chain employs TRBV11-2 and TRBJ1-6; D call uncertain. Germline CDR1 and CDR2: SGHAT and FQNNGV. Trimming cost V 6 bases and J 11 bases, with 14 bases left between them. The CDR3 is 13 amino acids. The full variable domain, rest sourced from reference TRBV11-2 and TRBJ1-6, is EAGVAQSPRYKIIEKRQSVAFWCNPISGHATLYWYQQILGQGPKLLIQFQNNGVVDDSQLPKDRFSAERLKGVDSTLKIQPAKLEDSAVYLCASRIPGVTPLHFGNGTRLTVT.

V is TRBV28 and J is TRBJ1-1; 7 bases are shared with TRBD1. CDR3 length: 15 amino acids. V lost 6 bases and J lost 2; bases outside the gene matches: 9. Germline lookup yields CDR1 MDHEN and CDR2 SYDVKM. In DNA, the CDR3 is TGTGCCAGCAGCACTTTCGGACAGGCAAACACTGAAGCTTTCTTT. Translated: CASSTFGQANTEAFF.

In its sample, this clone was seen once. This sequence joins TRBV7-9 and TRBJ2-1, with 11 bases fitting TRBD2. Trimming cost V 6 bases and J 5 bases; bases outside gene matches: 9. This CDR3 is 16 amino acids long. Per germline, CDR1 SEHNR and CDR2 FQNEAQ (reference sequence). Here the CDR3 reads CASRLWLAGGNNEQFF. The CDR3 DNA is TGTGCCAGCAGATTGTGGCTAGCGGGGGGTAACAATGAGCAGTTCTTC.

The V and J genes are TRBV5-1 and TRBJ2-6; possible D gene TRBD1, 6 bases. Germline-derived CDR1 and CDR2 are SGHRS and YFSETQ. V gave up 4 bases and J gave up 1 base, with 12 bases separating them. CDR3 length: 16 amino acids. CDR3 DNA: TGCGCCAGCAGCAGAAGAACAGGGTCTGGGGCCAACGTCCTGACTTTC. Protein: CASSRRTGSGANVLTF.

The rearrangement uses TRBV7-9 and TRBJ2-7, with 10 bases identical to TRBD1. The CDR3 has 13 amino acids. V was clipped by 5 bases and J by 5 bases; unmatched bases: 3. The germline CDR1 and CDR2 sequences are SEHNR and FQNEAQ (reference sequence). The CDR3 protein is CASSPTGGHEQYF. CDR3 in DNA: TGTGCCAGCAGCCCGACAGGGGGCCACGAGCAGTACTTC.

The rearrangement links TRBV5-1 to TRBJ2-5; D gene unclear. Germline V gene data show CDR1 as SGHRS and CDR2 as YFSETQ. Trimming cost V 7 bases and J 2 bases, with 9 bases left between them. The CDR3 totals 12 residues. The CDR3 region is CASFELQETQYF. For the CDR3, the DNA is TGCGCCAGCTTCGAGTTGCAAGAGACCCAGTACTTC. Variable domain in full (rest from reference TRBV5-1 and TRBJ2-5): KAGVTQTPRYLIKTRGQQVTLSCSPISGHRSVSWYQQTPGQGLQFLFEYFSETQRNKGNFPGRFSGRQFSNSRSEMNVSTLELGDSALYLCASFELQETQYFGPGTRLLVL.

This clone was recorded only once. The CDR3 spells CASSLSPTDEAFF. CDR3 sequence (DNA): TGTGCCAGCAGTTTATCCCCGACAGATGAAGCTTTCTTT. This sequence joins TRBV27 and TRBJ1-1; D is perhaps TRBD1 (5 bases). The germline V gene encodes CDR1 MNHEY and CDR2 SMNVEV (reference sequence). The CDR3 extends over 13 amino acids. The V end was cut by 0 bases, the J end by 7 bases, with 9 bases between.

This clone was observed a single time. CDR3 residues: CASSRDRYNQPQHF. The CDR3 DNA reads TGTGCCAGCAGCCGGGACAGATACAATCAGCCCCAGCATTTT. The chain carries TRBV6-6 and TRBJ1-5; 7 positions match TRBD1. There are 14 residues in the CDR3. V dropped 6 bases and J dropped 3; count of bases not matched to a gene: 5. CDR1 is MNHNY, CDR2 SVGAGI, per germline (reference sequence).

The V call is TRBV28, the J call TRBJ1-4, with 7 bases matching TRBD1. The V and J ends lost 7 bases and 8 bases, in that order; junction bases with no gene match: 13. Germline V CDR1 and CDR2: MDHEN, SYDVKM. The CDR3 is 15 amino acids. CDR3 sequence reads: CASTVARAGGEKLFF. The CDR3 DNA reads TGTGCCAGCACCGTAGCGAGGGCAGGGGGAGAAAAACTGTTTTTT.

This chain joins TRBV5-1 and TRBJ2-3; 10 positions match TRBD2. The V gene's germline CDR1 is SGHRS and CDR2 YFSETQ. J was trimmed by 3 bases and V by 4 bases; bases with no gene match: 5. The CDR3 has 15 residues. DNA for the CDR3: TGCGCCAGCAGCGAAAGCGGGGGGGCGACAGATACGCAGTATTTT. It specifies CASSESGGATDTQYF.

This clone was found a few times. The chain carries TRBV2 and TRBJ1-6, with D possibly being TRBD1 (6 bases). Germline V CDR1 and CDR2: SNHLY, FYNNEI. V gave up 11 bases and J gave up 9 bases, with 17 bases separating them. CDR3 length: 13 residues. CDR3 sequence (DNA): TGTGCCGGGGGAAGGACAGAAGGTTCACCCCTCCACTTT. Translated, it gives CAGGRTEGSPLHF.

In regard to this clone: One junction end disagrees with the germline gene, perhaps due to a read error. The CDR3 DNA reads as TGTGCCAGCAGCTTTTCGAAGGGGACATCGATCTTC. Residues: CASSFSKGTSIF. This chain connects TRBV5-8 to TRBJ2-1, with D maybe TRBD1 (6 bases). This CDR3 comprises 12 residues. The germline V gene has CDR1 SGHTS and CDR2 YDEGEE. Full variable domain (missing parts from reference TRBV5-8 and TRBJ2-1): EAGVTQSPTHLIKTRGQQATLRCSPISGHTSVYWYQQALGLGLQFLLWYDEGEERNRGNFPPRFSGRQFPNYSSELNVNALELEDSALYLCASSFSKGTSIFGPGTRLTVL.

J is TRBJ2-2 and V is TRBV9; possibly TRBD1 for D (6 bases). The V and J ends lost 3 bases and 7 bases respectively, with 13 bases between them. CDR3 size: 14 residues. Germline CDR1 reads SGDLS; CDR2 reads YYNGEE. The CDR3 here is CASSGPSRGGELFF. Written as DNA, the CDR3 is TGTGCCAGCAGCGGCCCGTCCAGGGGCGGGGAGCTGTTTTTT.

The chain is built from TRBV7-2 and TRBJ2-1; TRBD2 is a possible D gene (7 bases). The CDR3 totals 16 residues. V lost 5 bases and J lost 1, with 15 bases in between. CDR1 is SGHTA, CDR2 FQGNSA, per germline. The CDR3 nucleotides read TGTGCCAGCAGCCCTCAGGGGAGGGTGTCCTACAATGAGCAGTTCTTC. It codes for CASSPQGRVSYNEQFF.